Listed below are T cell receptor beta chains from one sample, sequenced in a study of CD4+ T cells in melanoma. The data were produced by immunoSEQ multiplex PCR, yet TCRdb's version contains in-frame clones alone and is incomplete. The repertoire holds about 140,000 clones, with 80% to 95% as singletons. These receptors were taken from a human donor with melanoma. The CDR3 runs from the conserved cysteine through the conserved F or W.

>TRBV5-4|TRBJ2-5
CASSSDRGRGETQYF
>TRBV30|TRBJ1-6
CAWSGFLGWDSPLHF
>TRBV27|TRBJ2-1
CASSPQRGSSYNEQFF
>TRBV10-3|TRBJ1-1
CAITAGGANTEAFF
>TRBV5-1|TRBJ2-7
CASSLGAGGGGLGEQYF
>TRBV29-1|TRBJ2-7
CSVRLGAGYEQYF
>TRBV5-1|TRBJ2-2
CASSLIEAVTGELFF
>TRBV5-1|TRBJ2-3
CASSGSGGPTRTDTQYF
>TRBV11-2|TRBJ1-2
CASSLFGQGNYGYTF
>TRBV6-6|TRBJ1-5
CASRQDGNQPQHF
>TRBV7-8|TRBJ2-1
CASSFAERGRNEQFF
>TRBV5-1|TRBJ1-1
CASSLAGGGSTEAFF
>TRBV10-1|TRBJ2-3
CASSQSGSSTDTQYF
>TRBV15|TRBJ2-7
CATSRDRLSYEQYF
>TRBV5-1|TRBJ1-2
CASSLDRGDGYTF
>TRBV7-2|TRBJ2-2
CASSLDRGRHGELFF
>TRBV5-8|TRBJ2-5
CASSTDGAGRPQETQYF
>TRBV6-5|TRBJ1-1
CASRRGQTNTEAFF
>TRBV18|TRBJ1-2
CASSPPTGYYGYTF
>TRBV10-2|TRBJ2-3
CASSLTSATDTQYF
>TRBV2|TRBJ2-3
CASSKQGLSSTDTQYF
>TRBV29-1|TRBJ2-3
CSVVGGPDTQYF
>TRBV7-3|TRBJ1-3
CASSDGEGNTIYF
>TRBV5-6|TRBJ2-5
CASSLAGVETQYF
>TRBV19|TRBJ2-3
CASSMITSTDTQYF
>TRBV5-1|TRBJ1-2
CASSPGQPSYGYTF
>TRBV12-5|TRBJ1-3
CASGHRAERNTIYF
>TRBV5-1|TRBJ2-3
CASSGLAGGTDTQYF
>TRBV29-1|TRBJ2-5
CSVEPGGETQYF